These 15 T cell receptor beta chains were sequenced from one sample in a study of CD8 T cells in Susac syndrome. It was with random hexamers that roughly 0.5 to 1 ug RNA was reverse transcribed. TCRdb reanalysed the immunoSEQ multiplex PCR reads using MiXCR and keeps one entry per CDR3 protein. Here the sample spans about 130,000 distinct CDR3 sequences, roughly 96% being singletons. Source material: CD4+ T cells from PBMCs. These receptors were collected from a human donor in good health.

The chain employs TRBV28 and TRBJ1-5; 10 nucleotides agree with TRBD1. The CDR3 sequence is 17 residues long. V trimming: 6 bases; J trimming: 0 bases; junction bases outside the gene matches: 8. The germline V gene has CDR1 MDHEN and CDR2 SYDVKM. This CDR3 is CASRTGTGDYSNQPQHF. CDR3 bases: TGTGCCAGCAGAACCGGGACAGGGGATTATAGCAATCAGCCCCAGCATTTT.

This chain joins TRBV18 and TRBJ2-5; 11 nucleotides line up with TRBD2. V lost 3 bases and J lost 0; bases outside the gene matches: 0. Germline lookup yields CDR1 KGHSH and CDR2 LQKENI. The CDR3 loop spans 15 amino acids. CDR3 sequence: CASSPGLADQETQYF. CDR3 bases: TGTGCCAGCTCACCGGGACTAGCGGACCAAGAGACCCAGTACTTC.

The V call is TRBV19, the J call TRBJ2-3, with 7 bases aligning to TRBD1. The CDR3 length is 14 residues. V lost 11 bases to trimming and J lost 3 bases; unmatched junction nucleotides: 11. CDR1 and CDR2 from the germline V gene are LNHDA and SQIVND (reference sequence). The CDR3 DNA follows: TGTGCCCGAAGCCCTCCGGGACAGACAGATACGCAGTATTTT. The encoded protein is CARSPPGQTDTQYF.

V gene TRBV3-1 combines with J gene TRBJ1-2; 8 positions match TRBD1. Losses at the gene ends were 1 base for V and 8 bases for J; bases not matched to a gene: 3. This CDR3 is built from 13 residues. The V gene's germline CDR1 is LGHDT and CDR2 YNNKEL (reference sequence). Here the CDR3 DNA reads TGTGCCAGCAGCCAAGTGACAGGGGCCGGCTACACCTTC. This codes for CASSQVTGAGYTF.

The chain has TRBV19 and TRBJ2-2; 10 nucleotides agree with TRBD2. The CDR3 is 15 amino acids. Looked up from germline, CDR1 is LNHDA and CDR2 is SQIVND (reference sequence). Germline trimming cut 7 bases from V and 4 bases from J; bases unmatched to any gene: 6. The CDR3 spells CASTPGLATTGELFF. In DNA form, the CDR3 reads TGTGCCAGTACCCCGGGACTAGCGACCACCGGGGAGCTGTTTTTT.

The V gene is TRBV7-8, the J gene TRBJ2-3; D is possibly TRBD1 (6 bases). CDR3 length: 15 residues. Germline CDR1 and CDR2: SGHVS and FQNEAQ. V lost 2 bases, J lost 6 bases, and 15 bases lay in between. CDR3 protein: CASSLSLGAGDTQYF. CDR3 nucleotides: TGTGCCAGCAGCTTAAGTTTGGGGGCAGGGGATACGCAGTATTTT.

The chain joins TRBV19 to TRBJ2-2; TRBD2 aligns across 7 bases. The CDR3 totals 14 residues. The V gene end was trimmed by 4 bases and the J gene end by 5 bases; junction bases not matched to a gene: 4. The V gene's germline CDR1 is LNHDA and CDR2 SQIVND (reference sequence). CDR3 in DNA: TGTGCCAGTAGTACGGGACTATCTACCGGGGAGCTGTTTTTT. It is translated as CASSTGLSTGELFF. Drawing the rest from reference TRBV19 and TRBJ2-2, the complete variable domain is DGGITQSPKYLFRKEGQNVTLSCEQNLNHDAMYWYRQDPGQGLRLIYYSQIVNDFQKGDIAEGYSVSREKKESFPLTVTSAQKNPTAFYLCASSTGLSTGELFFGEGSRLTVL.

The chain is built from TRBV12-5 and TRBJ2-7, with D unclear. From germline, CDR1 is LGHNT and CDR2 FRNRAP. The CDR3 has 12 residues. Trimming pared 3 bases from V and 7 bases from J, leaving 10 bases between. CDR3 sequence reads: CASGLQLGEQYF. The CDR3 bases are TGTGCTAGTGGTTTACAGTTGGGAGAGCAGTACTTC.

The rearrangement uses TRBV9 and TRBJ1-2; tentative D call: TRBD1 (5 bases). Trimming stripped 2 bases from V and 7 bases from J, with 12 bases between. Germline loops: CDR1 SGDLS, CDR2 YYNGEE. The CDR3 has 13 amino acids. CDR3 DNA: TGTGCCAGCAGCGTGGCCGGGGGAGGTGGCTACACCTTC. This translates into CASSVAGGGGYTF.

V is TRBV12-3 or TRBV12-4 and J is TRBJ2-6; TRBD1 aligns across 11 bases. This CDR3 contains 18 residues. J lost 4 bases, V lost 2 bases, and 7 bases had no gene match. The CDR3 is CASSLWTGGTSGANVLTF. CDR3 DNA: TGTGCCAGCAGTTTATGGACAGGGGGCACGTCAGGGGCCAACGTCCTGACTTTC.

V gene TRBV12-3 or TRBV12-4 combines with J gene TRBJ2-4; the D is unclear. This CDR3 comprises 16 residues. V was clipped by 5 bases and J by 0 bases, with 14 bases between them. The CDR3 sequence is CASSLPVGLAKNIQYF. In DNA, the CDR3 is TGTGCCAGCAGTCTTCCGGTGGGCCTAGCCAAAAACATTCAGTACTTC.

The table lists this clonotype with a few counts. CDR3 region: CATSDPRTGTGELFF. Here the CDR3 DNA reads TGTGCCACCAGTGATCCTCGGACAGGAACCGGGGAGCTGTTTTTT. The chain links TRBV24-1 to TRBJ2-2; 7 bases fit TRBD1. The germline gives CDR1 KGHDR, CDR2 SFDVKD. The CDR3 has 15 residues. Losses at the gene ends were 3 bases for V and 5 bases for J; bases not matched to a gene: 5.

The chain employs TRBV29-1 and TRBJ2-7; tentative D call: TRBD2 (5 bases). Trimming took off 5 bases at V and 3 bases at J, with 8 bases between the two ends. Germline lookup yields CDR1 SQVTM and CDR2 ANQGSEA. The CDR3 runs to 11 residues. CDR3 residues: CSVSTSYEQYF. The CDR3 DNA reads TGCAGCGTTAGTACTAGCTACGAGCAGTACTTC.

The V call is TRBV5-1, the J call TRBJ2-5; 8 bases fit TRBD1. CDR3 length equals 13 residues. V dropped 3 bases and J dropped 4; count of bases not matched to a gene: 2. The germline V gene has CDR1 SGHRS and CDR2 YFSETQ. The chain's CDR3 is CASSWTGRETQYF. The CDR3 DNA reads as TGCGCCAGCAGCTGGACAGGGAGAGAGACCCAGTACTTC.

The gene calls are TRBV7-8 and TRBJ2-3, with D possibly being TRBD2 (5 bases). The CDR3 runs to 15 residues. Per germline, CDR1 SGHVS and CDR2 FQNEAQ. V gave up 0 bases and J gave up 5 bases, with 12 bases separating them. The CDR3 region has the DNA TGTGCCAGCAGCTTAGCCCCCGGACGGGGAGATACGCAGTATTTT. Encoded protein: CASSLAPGRGDTQYF.